This TCR beta chain was captured in a study of T cell responses to AZD1222 COVID-19 vaccine. The CDR3 consists of 15 residues. V was pared by 0 bases and J by 5 bases, with 13 bases between. The germline V gene has CDR1 LGHDT and CDR2 YNNKEL (reference sequence). Sequencing was performed with immunoSEQ multiplex PCR; in TCRdb, only in-frame clones are kept and a portion is missing. Here the sample spans about 90,000 clones, roughly 90% being singletons. The clonotype comes from an adult in good health. J is TRBJ2-5 and V is TRBV3-1 (or the pseudogene TRBV3-2); the D gene is possibly TRBD2 (5 bases). The sequencing used peripheral blood, collected on day 0 of AZD1222 vaccination. As DNA, the CDR3 is TGTGCCAGCAGCCAAGATACCCCCCGGGGTGAGACCCAGTACTTC. This sequence encodes CASSQDTPRGETQYF.